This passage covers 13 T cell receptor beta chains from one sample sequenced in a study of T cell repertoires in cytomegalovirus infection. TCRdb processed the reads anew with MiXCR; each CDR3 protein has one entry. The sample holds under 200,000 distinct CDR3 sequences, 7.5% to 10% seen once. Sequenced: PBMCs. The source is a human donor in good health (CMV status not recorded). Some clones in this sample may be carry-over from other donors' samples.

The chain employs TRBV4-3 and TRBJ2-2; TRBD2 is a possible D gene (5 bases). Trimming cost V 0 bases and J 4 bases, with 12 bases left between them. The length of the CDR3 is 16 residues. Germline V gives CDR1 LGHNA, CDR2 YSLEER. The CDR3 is CASSQDLGVGTGELFF. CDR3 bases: TGCGCCAGCAGCCAAGACCTCGGGGTGGGCACCGGGGAGCTGTTTTTT.

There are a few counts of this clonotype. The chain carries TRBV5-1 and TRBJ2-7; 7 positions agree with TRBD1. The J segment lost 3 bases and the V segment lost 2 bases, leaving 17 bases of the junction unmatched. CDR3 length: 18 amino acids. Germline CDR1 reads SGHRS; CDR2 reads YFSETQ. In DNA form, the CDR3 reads TGCGCCAGCAGCTTATCAAGTTCGAGGACAGGATTTCTCTACGAGCAGTACTTC. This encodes CASSLSSSRTGFLYEQYF.

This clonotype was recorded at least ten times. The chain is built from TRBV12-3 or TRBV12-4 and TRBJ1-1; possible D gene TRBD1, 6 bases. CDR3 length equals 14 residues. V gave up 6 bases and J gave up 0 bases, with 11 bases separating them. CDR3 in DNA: TGTGCCAGCAGACTCAGGGGATTGAACACTGAAGCTTTCTTT. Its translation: CASRLRGLNTEAFF.

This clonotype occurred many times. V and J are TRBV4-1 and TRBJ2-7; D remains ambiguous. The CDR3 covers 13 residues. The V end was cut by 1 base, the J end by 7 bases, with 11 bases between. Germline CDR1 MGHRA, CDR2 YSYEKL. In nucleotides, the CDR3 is TGCGCCAGCAGCCAAGGAGCAGTACTAGAGCAGTACTTC. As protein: CASSQGAVLEQYF.

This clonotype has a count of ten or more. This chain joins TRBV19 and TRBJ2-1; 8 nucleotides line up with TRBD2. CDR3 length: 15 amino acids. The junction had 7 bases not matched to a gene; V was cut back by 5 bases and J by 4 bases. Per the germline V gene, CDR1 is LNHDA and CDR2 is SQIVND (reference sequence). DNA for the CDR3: TGTGCCAGTAGTTGGGATAGCGGGACATACAATGAGCAGTTCTTC. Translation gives CASSWDSGTYNEQFF. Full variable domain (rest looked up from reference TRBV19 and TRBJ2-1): DGGITQSPKYLFRKEGQNVTLSCEQNLNHDAMYWYRQDPGQGLRLIYYSQIVNDFQKGDIAEGYSVSREKKESFPLTVTSAQKNPTAFYLCASSWDSGTYNEQFFGPGTRLTVL.

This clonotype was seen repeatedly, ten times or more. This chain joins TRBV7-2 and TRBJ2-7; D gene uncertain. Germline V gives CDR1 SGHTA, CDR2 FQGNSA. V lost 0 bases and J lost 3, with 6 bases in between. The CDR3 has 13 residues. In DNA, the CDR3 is TGTGCCAGCAGCTTAGCGAAGGACTACGAGCAGTACTTC. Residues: CASSLAKDYEQYF.

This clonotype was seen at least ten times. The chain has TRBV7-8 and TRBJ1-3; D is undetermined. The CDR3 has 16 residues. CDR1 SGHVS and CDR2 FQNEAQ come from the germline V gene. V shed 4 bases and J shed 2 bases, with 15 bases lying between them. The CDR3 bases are TGTGCCAGCAGCTCCTTTTCCGGTACTGCTGGAAACACCATATATTTT. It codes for CASSSFSGTAGNTIYF.

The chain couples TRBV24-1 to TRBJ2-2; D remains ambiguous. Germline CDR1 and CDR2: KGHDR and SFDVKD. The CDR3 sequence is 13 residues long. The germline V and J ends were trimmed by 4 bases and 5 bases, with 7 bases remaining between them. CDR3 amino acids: CATSEEVTGELFF. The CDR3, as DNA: TGTGCCACCAGTGAAGAGGTTACCGGGGAGCTGTTTTTT.

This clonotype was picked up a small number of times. The CDR3 spells CASRTGTGDTEAFF. For the CDR3, the DNA is TGTGCCAGCAGAACCGGGACAGGCGACACTGAAGCTTTCTTT. The V and J genes are TRBV7-9 and TRBJ1-1; 8 bases map to TRBD1. The V gene's germline CDR1 is SEHNR and CDR2 FQNEAQ (reference sequence). The CDR3 has 14 amino acids. The J segment lost 3 bases and the V segment lost 6 bases, leaving 6 bases of the junction unmatched.

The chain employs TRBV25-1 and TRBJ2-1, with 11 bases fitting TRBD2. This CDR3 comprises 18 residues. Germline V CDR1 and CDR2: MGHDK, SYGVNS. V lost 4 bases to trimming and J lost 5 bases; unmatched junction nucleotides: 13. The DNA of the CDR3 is TGTGCCAGCAGTGTATTAACTAGCGGGAGTTTTTCCGACAATGAGCAGTTCTTC. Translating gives CASSVLTSGSFSDNEQFF.

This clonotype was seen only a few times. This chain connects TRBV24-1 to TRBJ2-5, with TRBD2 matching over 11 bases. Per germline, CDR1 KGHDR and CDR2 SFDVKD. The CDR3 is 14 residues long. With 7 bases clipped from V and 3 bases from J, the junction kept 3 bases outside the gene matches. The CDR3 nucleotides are TGTGCCACCAGGACTAGCGGGGATGAAGAGACCCAGTACTTC. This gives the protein CATRTSGDEETQYF.

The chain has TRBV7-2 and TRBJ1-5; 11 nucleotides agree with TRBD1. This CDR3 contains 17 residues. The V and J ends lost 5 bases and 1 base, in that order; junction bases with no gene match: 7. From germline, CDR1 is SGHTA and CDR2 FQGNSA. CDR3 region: CASSPGQGALSNQPQHF. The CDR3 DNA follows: TGTGCCAGCAGCCCCGGACAGGGGGCGTTGAGCAATCAGCCCCAGCATTTT.

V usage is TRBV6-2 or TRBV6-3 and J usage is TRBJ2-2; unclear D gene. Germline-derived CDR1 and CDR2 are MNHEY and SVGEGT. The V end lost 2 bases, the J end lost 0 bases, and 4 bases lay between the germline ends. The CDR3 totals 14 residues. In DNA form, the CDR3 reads TGTGCCAGCAGTTACGCTTCGAACACCGGGGAGCTGTTTTTT. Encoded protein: CASSYASNTGELFF.